Listed here is a single T cell receptor beta chain. What it binds is unknown. The method was immunoSEQ multiplex PCR; TCRdb's version includes in-frame clones alone and lacks a portion of them. The table has some 23,000 clones, around 79% seen once. This entry is derived from a study of OX40 agonist ivuxolimab in advanced cancers. For the study at large: A male proportion of about 80% was recorded, with mean age 60 years and range roughly 20 to 85. Antecedent anti-PD-1, anti-PD-L1 or anti-CTLA-4 therapy was permissible, with roughly 40% having received some. Partial responses were achieved by three patients, of whom one had hepatocellular carcinoma and two had cutaneous melanoma. Overall study results and limits: More expanded clones were seen, on average, in CD8+ T cells than in CD4+.

CDR1 ENHRY and CDR2 SYGVKD come from the germline V gene. The V and J ends lost 8 bases and 4 bases respectively, with 14 bases between them. This CDR3 contains 13 residues. The TCR sequence derives from an adult with an advanced solid tumor such as melanoma, head and neck, liver or kidney cancer. The chain couples TRBV10-3 to TRBJ1-1; D is unclear. Specimen: CD4+ or CD8+ T cells sorted from blood, collected in a trial of the OX40 agonist ivuxolimab. The CDR3 protein is CAIYNGRVTEAFF. The CDR3 nucleotides are TGTGCCATCTATAACGGTCGGGTCACTGAAGCTTTCTTT.